The 16 T cell receptor beta chains in this list originate from one sample, sequenced in a study of CD8 T cells in Susac syndrome. Reverse transcription of about 0.5 to 1 ug RNA was carried out with random hexamers. TCRdb redid the calling of the immunoSEQ multiplex PCR reads with MiXCR, one entry per CDR3 protein. This table has 150,000 to 160,000 distinct CDR3 sequences, 85% to 95% appearing once. Sequenced: CD8+ T cells from PBMCs. The receptor set was obtained from a human donor with multiple sclerosis.

Remarks on this clonotype: Germline is not matched at one junction end, which may reflect a read error. This chain links TRBV20-1 with TRBJ2-1; D is perhaps TRBD2 (5 bases). The CDR3 sequence is 16 residues long. Germline CDR1 reads DFQATT; CDR2 reads SNEGSKA (reference sequence). The CDR3 DNA reads as TGCAGAGCTAGTCCTAGCAAGTATAGGTCGGACAATGAGCAGTTCTTC. Translation: CRASPSKYRSDNEQFF.

This chain uses TRBV27 with TRBJ1-6; D remains unclear. Trimming left V 4 bases short and J 6 bases short, with 10 bases between. This CDR3 is 14 amino acids long. Germline CDR1 reads MNHEY; CDR2 reads SMNVEV (reference sequence). The chain's CDR3 is CASSYPGPNSPLHF. The CDR3 DNA is TGTGCCAGCAGTTATCCGGGCCCTAATTCACCCCTCCACTTT.

The chain has TRBV9 and TRBJ2-5, with a possible D match to TRBD1 (6 bases). This CDR3 contains 15 residues. Trimming removed 3 bases from V and 5 bases from J, with 17 bases in between. Per the germline V gene, CDR1 is SGDLS and CDR2 is YYNGEE. CDR3 protein: CASSAGRGQGETQYF. The CDR3 DNA reads TGTGCCAGCAGCGCCGGTAGGGGACAAGGGGAGACCCAGTACTTC.

The V and J genes are TRBV13 and TRBJ1-1; 7 bases are a match to TRBD1. The CDR3 covers 16 residues. Germline values: CDR1 PRHDT, CDR2 FYEKMQ (reference sequence). V shed 0 bases, J shed 0 bases, and the junction held 4 bases outside the gene matches. The CDR3 protein is CASSLGPGQLNTEAFF. The CDR3 DNA sequence: TGTGCCAGCAGCTTAGGCCCGGGACAGTTGAACACTGAAGCTTTCTTT.

The chain carries TRBV19 and TRBJ2-3; D is unresolved. In germline, CDR1 is LNHDA, CDR2 SQIVND (reference sequence). This CDR3 comprises 14 residues. Trimming stripped 5 bases from V and 2 bases from J, with 11 bases between. CDR3 nucleotides: TGTGCCAGTAGTCCTTGGATTGCCACAGATACGCAGTATTTT. The encoded protein is CASSPWIATDTQYF.

The chain has TRBV15 and TRBJ2-7, with TRBD1 as a possible D gene (7 bases). Germline values: CDR1 LNHNV, CDR2 YYDKDF (reference sequence). The V end was cut by 1 base, the J end by 2 bases, with 12 bases between. The CDR3 is made up of 15 amino acids. The CDR3 DNA is TGTGCCACCAGCAGAGTAGGAGGGGGCCCCTACGAGCAGTACTTC. It is translated as CATSRVGGGPYEQYF.

J is TRBJ2-1 and V is TRBV19, with TRBD2 matching over 8 bases. Germline assignment: CDR1 LNHDA and CDR2 SQIVND (reference sequence). Trimming removed 11 bases from V and 4 bases from J; junction bases left unmatched: 16. The CDR3 has 16 amino acids. In DNA form, the CDR3 reads TGTGCCGTCGGGGGGGGTATTGTCCAGCCATACAATGAGCAGTTCTTC. It yields the protein CAVGGGIVQPYNEQFF.

The chain recombines TRBV18 with TRBJ1-6, with D perhaps matching TRBD1 (6 bases). The CDR3 is 15 residues long. Trimming removed 6 bases from V and 8 bases from J, with 17 bases in between. Germline V lookup: CDR1 KGHSH, CDR2 LQKENI. CDR3: CASSLRGGTDSPLHF. In DNA, the CDR3 is TGTGCCAGCTCCCTTAGGGGGGGCACGGATTCACCCCTCCACTTT.

The chain is built from TRBV2 and TRBJ1-6, with a weak D call TRBD1 (6 bases). V lost 5 bases to trimming and J lost 0 bases, with 11 bases between them. There are 16 residues in the CDR3. Per germline, CDR1 SNHLY and CDR2 FYNNEI. The CDR3 DNA sequence: TGTGCCAGCAGTTACAGGGCGAGCTCCTATAATTCACCCCTCCACTTT. This gives the protein CASSYRASSYNSPLHF.

J is TRBJ2-1 and V is TRBV3-1; TRBD1 matches at 8 bases. V lost 6 bases, J lost 2 bases, and 6 bases stayed unmatched. CDR3 size: 15 residues. The V gene's germline CDR1 is LGHDT and CDR2 YNNKEL (reference sequence). The CDR3 DNA follows: TGTGCCAGCAGTCCGGACAGGGAGGCCTACAATGAGCAGTTCTTC. Its protein product is CASSPDREAYNEQFF.

The rearrangement uses TRBV20-1 and TRBJ2-1; 7 nucleotides line up with TRBD2. From germline, CDR1 is DFQATT and CDR2 SNEGSKA (reference sequence). V shed 2 bases and J 1 base; nucleotides not matched to a gene: 2. This CDR3 region has 14 residues. CDR3 region: CSARLAVSYNEQFF. In DNA, the CDR3 is TGCAGTGCTAGACTAGCGGTTTCCTACAATGAGCAGTTCTTC.

The chain has TRBV12-3 or TRBV12-4 and TRBJ1-4; D remains ambiguous. The germline V and J ends were trimmed by 6 bases and 7 bases, with 9 bases remaining between them. The CDR3 consists of 12 residues. This CDR3 is CASSSGGEKLFF. The CDR3 nucleotides read TGTGCCAGCAGCTCAGGAGGTGAAAAACTGTTTTTT.

J is TRBJ2-1 and V is TRBV19; no clear D. Germline V gene data show CDR1 as LNHDA and CDR2 as SQIVND (reference sequence). This CDR3 spans 11 amino acids. V shed 3 bases and J shed 7 bases, with 4 bases lying between them. This chain's CDR3 is CASSMGNEQFF. CDR3 bases: TGTGCCAGTAGTATGGGTAATGAGCAGTTCTTC.

This rearrangement joins TRBV9 to TRBJ1-2, with 7 bases identical to TRBD1. The CDR3 has 13 residues. J lost 10 bases, V lost 0 bases, and 6 bases had no gene match. CDR1 SGDLS and CDR2 YYNGEE come from the germline V gene. The CDR3 spells CASSVVAGGYYTF. Written as DNA, the CDR3 is TGTGCCAGCAGCGTAGTGGCAGGGGGTTACTACACCTTC.

CDR3 protein: CASSVGQGAGEQFF. In nucleotides, the CDR3 is TGTGCCAGCAGCGTAGGGCAGGGGGCTGGTGAGCAGTTCTTC. The V call is TRBV9, the J call TRBJ2-1; TRBD1 agrees at 8 bases. This CDR3 spans 14 amino acids. In germline, CDR1 is SGDLS, CDR2 YYNGEE. With 0 bases clipped from V and 9 bases from J, the junction kept 5 bases outside the gene matches.

J is TRBJ2-5 and V is TRBV6-4, with D possibly matching TRBD2 (5 bases). The germline V gene encodes CDR1 MRHNA and CDR2 SNTAGT. This CDR3 region has 14 residues. Between the trimmed V and J ends, which lost 9 bases and 3 bases, there was a span of 17 bases. The DNA of the CDR3 is TGTGCCAGGCCCCGTCGAGGGCAGAAAGAGACCCAGTACTTC. Translation: CARPRRGQKETQYF.